This T cell receptor beta chain was recovered during a study of vaccination and CD4 T cells after COVID-19. On the study more broadly: For post-vaccine samples, collection took place a median about 70 days after dose two, ranging from 14 to 241. Cells received overlapping spike peptides from SARS-CoV-2, HCoV-NL63, HCoV-OC43 and HCoV-229E as stimulation. No peptide, an HIV-1 Nef pool, or a CEFX pool was what each control culture received.

The V gene end was trimmed by 4 bases and the J gene end by 6 bases; junction bases not matched to a gene: 10. This CDR3 spans 16 amino acids. Germline V gene sequence: CDR1 ENHRY, CDR2 SYGVKD. With the Oncomine TCR Beta short-read assay, DNA from cultured CD4+ T cells was sequenced. TCRdb itself ran the PCR reads through MiXCR, one entry per CDR3 protein. This table has about 21,000 distinct CDR3 sequences, approximately 50% appearing once. Treatment defined: roughly 10-day PBMC culture with coronavirus spike peptide pools or control peptides (ViraFEST assay). IL-2 at around 10 IU/ml and peptide pools at 10 ug/ml were added to PBMCs cultured at two million per well. Points on this clonotype: Its antigen is not identified.

The chain has TRBV10-3 and TRBJ2-3; 10 bases match TRBD2. This sequence originates from a human donor who had recovered from COVID-19. Source material: CD4+ T cells from blood, cultured in vitro. Here the CDR3 reads CAISVASGGARDTQYF. In DNA form, the CDR3 reads TGTGCCATCAGTGTTGCCAGCGGGGGGGCCCGTGATACGCAGTATTTT.